This T cell receptor (beta chain) is from a study of CD8+ T cells in alopecia areata. The study's findings and limits: Affected lesional scalp, above all in alopecia totalis/universalis, was more clonal than normal scalp.

Remarks on this clone: The antigen is unknown.

Starting from PBMCs, sorting isolated CD4+ and CD8+ T cells. After isolation, RNA underwent reverse transcription to generate cDNA as the sequencing template. The method was immunoSEQ multiplex PCR; TCRdb's version includes in-frame clones alone and lacks a portion of them. The sample consists of about 99,000 clones, roughly 50% of them appearing once. The germline CDR1 and CDR2 sequences are GTSNPN and SVGIG (reference sequence). The CDR3 extends over 14 amino acids. V lost 3 bases to trimming and J lost 2 bases, with 13 bases between them. The TCR was taken from a human donor in good health. This rearrangement joins TRBV30 to TRBJ1-2, with no clear D. Sequenced: CD4+ T cells sorted from blood. The CDR3 loop is CAWSSPGWNYGYTF. The CDR3 DNA is TGTGCCTGGAGCAGCCCAGGTTGGAACTATGGCTACACCTTC.